These T cell receptor beta chains were read from a single sample in a study of blood T cell repertoires in COVID-19. Sequencing was performed with immunoSEQ multiplex PCR; in TCRdb, only in-frame clones are kept and a portion is missing. The repertoire holds roughly 400,000 clones, with 75% to 90% as singletons. Sequencing was carried out using PBMCs or T cells enriched from blood (not recorded which). The receptors were sampled from a man between 25 and 39 years old who had recovered from COVID-19. CDR3s include the opening cysteine and the closing phenylalanine or tryptophan. D genes are given only for firm matches. Not all rows give a size; the values are once, few, many and, for expanded clones, a class.

d_call j_call v_call clone_size cdr3_aa cdr3_nt
. TRBJ1-3 TRBV18 . CASSPTEYAGNTIYF TGTGCCAGCTCACCGACGGAGTACGCTGGAAACACCATATATTTT
. TRBJ2-6 TRBV24-1 . CATSVEGANVLTF TGTGCCACCAGTGTGGAGGGCGCCAACGTCCTGACTTTC
. TRBJ2-7 TRBV7-2 . CASSAPGQGTTYEQYF TGTGCCAGCAGCGCCCCCGGGCAGGGGACCACCTACGAGCAGTACTTC
. TRBJ2-2 TRBV6-5 . CASSYSRFGNTGELFF TGTGCCAGCAGTTATAGTCGGTTTGGGAACACCGGGGAGCTGTTTTTT
TRBD1 TRBJ2-5 TRBV5-1 once CASSLTPTGGQETQYF TGCGCCAGCAGCTTAACTCCGACAGGGGGTCAAGAGACCCAGTACTTC
. TRBJ1-1 TRBV29-1 few CSVERVRGTEAFF TGCAGCGTTGAAAGGGTCAGGGGAACTGAAGCTTTCTTT
. TRBJ2-7 TRBV7-9 few CASSLVGAAYEQYF TGTGCCAGCAGCTTAGTTGGGGCAGCCTACGAGCAGTACTTC
. TRBJ2-7 TRBV7-2 once CASSPPTRLTSQYF TGTGCCAGCAGCCCACCGACTAGACTTACGTCGCAGTACTTC
. TRBJ2-3 TRBV7-3 . CASSLRGGSTDTQYF TGTGCCAGCAGCTTAAGGGGCGGTAGCACAGATACGCAGTATTTT
. TRBJ1-2 TRBV6-5 . CASSYSVIANYGYTF TGTGCCAGCAGTTACTCTGTGATAGCTAACTATGGCTACACCTTC
TRBD2 TRBJ2-3 TRBV5-4 . CASSLAGLAGTDTQYF TGTGCCAGCAGCTTGGCCGGGCTAGCGGGCACAGATACGCAGTATTTT
. TRBJ2-3 TRBV5-1 . CASSISGDTQYF TGCGCCAGCAGCATCTCCGGAGATACGCAGTATTTT
TRBD2 TRBJ2-3 TRBV7-8 . CASSLRTSGSKDTQYF TGTGCCAGCAGCTTGCGGACTAGCGGGAGCAAAGATACGCAGTATTTT
TRBD2 TRBJ2-3 TRBV10-1 few CASSVSSGSLESTDTQYF TGCGCCAGCAGTGTGTCTAGCGGGAGTTTGGAAAGCACAGATACGCAGTATTTT
TRBD2 TRBJ2-7 TRBV28 . CASSRTSGPYEQYF TGTGCCAGCAGTAGGACTAGCGGGCCCTACGAGCAGTACTTC
. TRBJ2-5 TRBV7-9 . CASSFGSPETQYF TGTGCCAGCAGCTTCGGTTCCCCGGAGACCCAGTACTTC
TRBD2 TRBJ2-7 TRBV6-4 few CASSSGGSGRPSSYEQYF TGTGCCAGCAGTTCTGGGGGTAGCGGGAGACCGAGCTCCTACGAGCAGTACTTC
. TRBJ2-7 TRBV12-3/TRBV12-4 once CASRQVSSYEQYF TGTGCCAGCAGACAGGTCAGCTCCTACGAGCAGTACTTC
TRBD2 TRBJ2-2 TRBV28 . CASSMGLAGAVANTGELFF TGTGCCAGCAGTATGGGACTAGCGGGAGCGGTGGCGAACACCGGGGAGCTGTTTTTT
TRBD1 TRBJ1-2 TRBV28 . CASSPGQGTDGYTF TGTGCCAGCAGTCCCGGACAGGGGACAGATGGCTACACCTTC
. TRBJ1-2 TRBV5-1 . CASSLEVGEGFGYTF TGCGCCAGCAGCTTGGAGGTGGGAGAAGGGTTTGGCTACACCTTC
TRBD1 TRBJ2-2 TRBV14 . CASSGQGPGELFF TGTGCCAGCAGCGGACAGGGTCCCGGGGAGCTGTTTTTT
. TRBJ1-6 TRBV7-3 . CASSHGWNSPLHF TGTGCCAGCAGCCACGGGTGGAATTCACCCCTCCACTTT
. TRBJ2-3 TRBV16 . CASSQSQGSTQYF TGTGCCAGCAGCCAATCCCAGGGTAGTACGCAGTATTTT
. TRBJ2-6 TRBV2 . CASSEGRSGANVLTF TGTGCCAGCAGCGAAGGTAGATCTGGGGCCAACGTCCTGACTTTC
. TRBJ1-1 TRBV10-2 . CASNPRGYNTEAFF TGCGCCAGCAATCCCAGGGGATATAACACTGAAGCTTTCTTT
TRBD1 TRBJ1-1 TRBV5-1 . CASSFWTGGNTEAFF TGCGCCAGCAGCTTTTGGACAGGGGGGAACACTGAAGCTTTCTTT
TRBD1 TRBJ1-1 TRBV9 once CASRTGGYGNTEAFF TGTGCCAGCAGGACAGGGGGCTACGGGAACACTGAAGCTTTCTTT
. TRBJ2-3 TRBV6-1 once CASSARGPVFPDTQYF TGTGCCAGCAGTGCACGGGGTCCAGTCTTTCCCGATACGCAGTATTTT
TRBD2 TRBJ2-1 TRBV29-1 . CSVARGGRGIEQFF TGCAGCGTGGCTCGCGGGGGGCGCGGTATTGAGCAGTTCTTC
TRBD1 TRBJ2-1 TRBV29-1 . CSAFTGGAYNEQFF TGCAGCGCCTTTACAGGGGGCGCCTACAATGAGCAGTTCTTC
TRBD1 TRBJ2-6 TRBV6-2/TRBV6-3 . CASSRDSSGANVLTF TGTGCCAGCAGCCGGGACAGCTCTGGGGCCAACGTCCTGACTTTC
TRBD1 TRBJ1-1 TRBV7-6 . CASSLGQGAGTEAFF TGTGCCAGCAGCTTAGGTCAGGGGGCCGGCACTGAAGCTTTCTTT
. TRBJ2-3 TRBV2 . CASRGGGRDTQYF TGTGCCAGCAGGGGGGGAGGTAGGGATACGCAGTATTTT
. TRBJ2-2 TRBV28 . CASSSLTLTSLLFAGELFF TGTGCCAGCAGTTCCCTGACCCTGACTAGTTTATTATTCGCCGGGGAGCTGTTTTTT
. TRBJ1-4 TRBV19 once CASSMGGLGKLFF TGTGCCAGTAGTATGGGGGGTCTTGGAAAACTGTTTTTT
. TRBJ2-3 TRBV30 . CAWSLIRGENF TGTGCCTGGAGTCTGATTAGGGGCGAGAATTTT
. TRBJ1-3 TRBV3-1/TRBV3-2 few CASSQSYSNSGNTIYF TGTGCCAGCAGCCAATCCTACTCAAACTCTGGAAACACCATATATTTT
TRBD1 TRBJ2-3 TRBV18 . CASSPQQGGTDTQYF TGTGCCAGCTCACCTCAACAGGGGGGAACAGATACGCAGTATTTT
. TRBJ2-1 TRBV29-1 . CSVRQAHNEQFF TGCAGCGTTAGGCAGGCCCACAATGAGCAGTTCTTC
. TRBJ2-7 TRBV27 . CASSLLGQIYEQYF TGTGCCAGCAGTTTACTGGGGCAGATTTACGAGCAGTACTTC